This T cell receptor (beta chain) was sequenced for a study of blood T cell repertoires in COVID-19. Trimming pared 8 bases from V and 4 bases from J, leaving 14 bases between. The CDR3 runs to 12 residues. Germline V gene data show CDR1 as GTSNPN and CDR2 as SVGIG (reference sequence). Sequencing used immunoSEQ multiplex PCR; TCRdb keeps in-frame clones, though not all of them. The profile shows about 200,000 clones, 65% to 85% of them singletons. The clonotype comes from a man in his forties who had recovered from COVID-19. V is TRBV30 and J is TRBJ1-1; unclear D gene. The sample comprised PBMCs or T cells enriched from blood (not recorded which). This chain's CDR3 is CAQEGRRTEAFF. The CDR3 DNA reads as TGTGCCCAGGAAGGCAGACGCACTGAAGCTTTCTTT. Together with reference TRBV30 and TRBJ1-1, the CDR3 gives the full variable domain: SQTIHQWPATLVQPVGSPLSLECTVEGTSNPNLYWYRQAAGRGLQLLFYSVGIGQISSEVPQNLSASRPQDRQFILSSKKLLLSDSGFYLCAQEGRRTEAFFGQGTRLTVV.